The clone carrying this TCR beta chain occurred a few times. TCRdb re-analysed the 5' RACE reads in MiXCR, keeping a single row per CDR3 protein. The sample yields 1.5 million to 2 million distinct CDR3 sequences, around 29% seen once. Trimming took 0 bases from V and 4 from J, leaving 13 bases between them. CDR3 size: 15 residues. From germline, CDR1 is SGHRS and CDR2 YFSETQ. The source of the sample is a study of identical twins. This chain joins TRBV5-1 and TRBJ2-5, with a weak D call TRBD2 (5 bases). Sequencing was done on a sample of cord blood. The sequence was obtained from a newborn girl in good health. This CDR3 is CASSLVDMRVETQYF. The CDR3 nucleotides read TGCGCCAGCAGCTTGGTGGATATGCGGGTAGAGACCCAGTACTTC.